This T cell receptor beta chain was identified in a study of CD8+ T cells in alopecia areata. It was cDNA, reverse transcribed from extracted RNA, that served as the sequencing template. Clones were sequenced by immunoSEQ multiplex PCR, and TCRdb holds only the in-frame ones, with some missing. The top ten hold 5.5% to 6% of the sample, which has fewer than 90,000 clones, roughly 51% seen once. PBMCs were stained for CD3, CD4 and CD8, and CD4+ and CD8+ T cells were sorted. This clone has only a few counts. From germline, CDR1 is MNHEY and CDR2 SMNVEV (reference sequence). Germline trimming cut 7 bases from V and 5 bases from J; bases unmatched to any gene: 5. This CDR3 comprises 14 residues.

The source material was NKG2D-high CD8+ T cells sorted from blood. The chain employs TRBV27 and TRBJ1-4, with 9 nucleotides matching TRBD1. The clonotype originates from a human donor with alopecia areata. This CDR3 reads CASTMTGGNEKLFF. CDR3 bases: TGTGCCAGCACCATGACAGGGGGGAATGAAAAACTGTTTTTT.